The 20 T cell receptor beta chains listed next were all sequenced from one sample in a study of T cells in Graves' hyperthyroidism and ophthalmopathy. RNA transcripts gave rise to amplified TCR beta CDR3 regions. The HTBI primer set served for first-round RT-PCR of the TCR CDR3. TCRdb redid the calling of the multiplex PCR reads with MiXCR, one entry per CDR3 protein. The repertoire includes around 490,000 distinct CDR3 sequences, 15% to 20% of them detected once, and 47% sits in the top ten. Source material: blood. The receptors shown here come from a man in his forties with Graves' ophthalmopathy.

This clonotype was seen a handful of times. This chain uses TRBV2 with TRBJ1-4, with D unclear. Germline-derived CDR1 and CDR2 are SNHLY and FYNNEI. This CDR3 is built from 18 residues. Trimming cost V 5 bases and J 0 bases, with 19 bases left between them. CDR3 residues: CASSYGSEQASTNEKLFF. In DNA, the CDR3 is TGTGCCAGCAGTTACGGGAGCGAGCAGGCGTCAACTAATGAAAAACTGTTTTTT.

The chain employs TRBV28 and TRBJ1-1; D unclear. Trimming removed 6 bases from V and 5 bases from J, with 16 bases in between. CDR3 size: 14 residues. CDR1 and CDR2 from the germline V gene are MDHEN and SYDVKM. Written as DNA, the CDR3 is TGTGCCAGCAGGGCCGGGGAGAGGATGACTGAAGCTTTCTTT. Its protein product is CASRAGERMTEAFF.

The genes are TRBV19 and TRBJ1-5; tentative D call: TRBD1 (6 bases). The CDR3 has 17 amino acids. In germline, CDR1 is LNHDA, CDR2 SQIVND (reference sequence). V gave up 0 bases and J gave up 0 bases, with 12 bases separating them. CDR3 amino acids: CASSIDFWDTSNQPQHF. The CDR3 DNA sequence: TGTGCCAGTAGTATAGATTTTTGGGACACTAGCAATCAGCCCCAGCATTTT.

The table lists this clonotype with a few counts. CDR3 sequence reads: CASSVSPSGPAGGDNEQFF. CDR3 in DNA: TGTGCCAGCAGCGTATCCCCTTCAGGCCCAGCGGGAGGGGACAATGAGCAGTTCTTC. J is TRBJ2-1 and V is TRBV9; 10 nucleotides match TRBD2. This CDR3 is 19 amino acids long. V shed 1 base and J 5 bases; nucleotides not matched to a gene: 15. CDR1 is SGDLS and CDR2 is YYNGEE in the germline V gene.

This clonotype was seen many times. The rearrangement uses TRBV2 and TRBJ2-7; unclear D gene. V lost 0 bases, J lost 1 base, and 16 bases lay in between. The germline V gene has CDR1 SNHLY and CDR2 FYNNEI. The length of the CDR3 is 17 residues. In DNA form, the CDR3 reads TGTGCCAGCAGTGAAGCGGGTGTAGGGCCTGGATCCTACGAGCAGTACTTC. Its protein product is CASSEAGVGPGSYEQYF.

At least ten counts were recorded for this clonotype. This chain connects TRBV2 to TRBJ2-5, with TRBD2 identical over 8 bases. Germline CDR1 reads SNHLY; CDR2 reads FYNNEI. V shed 5 bases, J shed 2 bases, and the junction held 7 bases outside the gene matches. CDR3 length equals 15 residues. CDR3 coding DNA: TGTGCCAGCAGTTCCTCACTAGCGGCACAAGAGACCCAGTACTTC. It specifies CASSSSLAAQETQYF.

In its sample, this clonotype was seen many times. The chain is built from TRBV5-6 and TRBJ2-7; D gene unclear. The CDR3 runs 13 residues. Trimming left V 0 bases short and J 6 bases short, with 10 bases between. CDR1 and CDR2 (germline): SGHDT, YYEEEE. The CDR3 reads CASSLESSPEQYF. In DNA, the CDR3 is TGTGCCAGCAGCTTGGAGAGTTCCCCCGAGCAGTACTTC.

This clonotype was observed a handful of times. V is TRBV29-1 and J is TRBJ2-3, with 7 bases lining up with TRBD2. There are 14 residues in the CDR3. V was clipped by 8 bases and J by 2 bases; unmatched bases: 10. CDR1 SQVTM and CDR2 ANQGSEA come from the germline V gene. The CDR3 nucleotides are TGCAGCTTGAATGGGGGGGAGTACACAGATACGCAGTATTTT. Its protein product is CSLNGGEYTDTQYF.

This clonotype was detected only a few times. J is TRBJ1-5 and V is TRBV28, with D hard to call. This CDR3 spans 12 amino acids. The V end was cut by 5 bases, the J end by 6 bases, with 8 bases between. Germline V gives CDR1 MDHEN, CDR2 SYDVKM. As DNA, the CDR3 is TGTGCCAGCAGTCCTATACGTCAGCCCCAGCATTTT. It yields the protein CASSPIRQPQHF.

Only a few counts were recorded for this clonotype. CDR3 sequence: CSACRASGNTDTQYF. CDR3 DNA sequence: TGCAGTGCCTGCCGGGCTAGCGGGAACACAGATACGCAGTATTTT. This chain connects TRBV20-1 to TRBJ2-3; the match to TRBD2 covers 9 bases. Germline V lookup: CDR1 DFQATT, CDR2 SNEGSKA (reference sequence). V was clipped by 6 bases and J by 2 bases; unmatched bases: 9. The CDR3 totals 15 residues.

Concerning this clonotype: A read error is possible here, since a much larger clone lies one base away. A read error is likely, as this CDR3 ends without the conserved phenylalanine or tryptophan. The chain carries TRBV18 and TRBJ2-7; no reliable D call. CDR1 and CDR2 from the germline V gene are KGHSH and LQKENI. This CDR3 spans 14 amino acids. V gave up 1 base and J gave up 0 bases, with 7 bases separating them. CDR3 nucleotides: TGTGCCAGCTCACCACGCCGTAGCTCCTACGAGCAGTACTTA. Translating gives CASSPRRSSYEQYL.

Here the CDR3 DNA reads TGTGCCAGTAGTATAATTCGGACAGGGACCGCTGAAGCTTTCTTT. This gives the protein CASSIIRTGTAEAFF. This rearrangement joins TRBV19 to TRBJ1-1; 8 bases are shared with TRBD1. Germline trimming cut 2 bases from V and 6 bases from J; bases unmatched to any gene: 8. The CDR3 has 15 amino acids. In germline, CDR1 is LNHDA, CDR2 SQIVND (reference sequence). Based on the CDR3 plus reference TRBV19 and TRBJ1-1, the full variable domain is DGGITQSPKYLFRKEGQNVTLSCEQNLNHDAMYWYRQDPGQGLRLIYYSQIVNDFQKGDIAEGYSVSREKKESFPLTVTSAQKNPTAFYLCASSIIRTGTAEAFFGQGTRLTVV.

This clonotype was observed a few times. The gene calls are TRBV2 and TRBJ1-2; a possible D gene is TRBD1 (5 bases). Germline V gene sequence: CDR1 SNHLY, CDR2 FYNNEI. Trimming cost V 0 bases and J 2 bases, with 16 bases left between them. This CDR3 is 17 amino acids long. The CDR3 region has the DNA TGTGCCAGCAGTGAAGCATTAGAAAAGGGGCTAAACTATGGCTACACCTTC. The encoded protein is CASSEALEKGLNYGYTF.

The gene calls are TRBV6-1 and TRBJ1-2; D remains unclear. Germline V gene sequence: CDR1 MNHNS, CDR2 SASEGT. The CDR3 loop spans 11 amino acids. The V and J ends lost 7 bases and 5 bases respectively, with 8 bases between them. CDR3 amino acids: CASTYSYGYTF. The CDR3 region has the DNA TGTGCCAGCACCTATTCGTATGGCTACACCTTC.

V gene TRBV6-2 or TRBV6-3 combines with J gene TRBJ2-3; 9 bases fit TRBD1. The CDR3 runs 17 residues. V trimming: 0 bases; J trimming: 4 bases; junction bases outside the gene matches: 8. CDR1 MNHEY and CDR2 SVGEGT come from the germline V gene. The CDR3: CASSYSKETGGPDTQYF. The CDR3 bases are TGTGCCAGCAGTTACTCGAAAGAGACAGGGGGGCCAGATACGCAGTATTTT.

The table lists this clonotype with many counts. The chain links TRBV13 to TRBJ1-2, with D unclear. The CDR3 length is 14 residues. The V end lost 5 bases, the J end lost 4 bases, and 14 bases lay between the germline ends. From germline, CDR1 is PRHDT and CDR2 FYEKMQ (reference sequence). CDR3 sequence (DNA): TGTGCCAGCAGCCCCTCCGGATCGGCCTATGGCTACACCTTC. Translation: CASSPSGSAYGYTF.

The table lists this clonotype with many counts. The chain has TRBV2 and TRBJ2-2; a possible D gene is TRBD2 (6 bases). V shed 7 bases and J shed 0 bases, with 15 bases lying between them. Germline V gene sequence: CDR1 SNHLY, CDR2 FYNNEI. The CDR3 sequence is 16 residues long. DNA for the CDR3: TGTGCCAGCACTCGAATGGGGGGTGCGAACACCGGGGAGCTGTTTTTT. Encoded protein: CASTRMGGANTGELFF.

V is TRBV6-1 and J is TRBJ2-3, with D unclear. The CDR3 totals 16 residues. The V and J ends lost 6 bases and 4 bases respectively, with 20 bases between them. CDR1 and CDR2 from the germline V gene are MNHNS and SASEGT. CDR3 residues: CASSQAKTRIPDTQYF. DNA for the CDR3: TGTGCCAGCAGCCAAGCTAAGACGCGTATTCCAGATACGCAGTATTTT.

About this clonotype itself: A clone one base away is much larger, so this may be a read error. The V gene is TRBV28, the J gene TRBJ2-3, with D possibly TRBD2 on 6 matching bases. The CDR3 consists of 14 residues. Germline CDR1 reads MDHEN; CDR2 reads SYDVKM. The CDR3 DNA reads as TGTGTCAGCAGTCGGGACTTCCGATGGGGTACGCAGTATTTT. This encodes CVSSRDFRWGTQYF.

This clonotype was seen ten or more times. The chain recombines TRBV2 with TRBJ1-6; D is undetermined. CDR1 SNHLY and CDR2 FYNNEI come from the germline V gene. CDR3 length equals 13 residues. Between the trimmed V and J ends, which lost 4 bases and 8 bases, there was a span of 9 bases. CDR3 sequence: CASSAKRDSPLHF. CDR3 coding DNA: TGTGCCAGCAGTGCTAAAAGAGATTCACCCCTCCACTTT.